Sequencing of this T cell receptor (beta chain) was carried out in a study of blood T cell repertoires in COVID-19. Assay used: immunoSEQ multiplex PCR; TCRdb lists only in-frame clones, some missing. There are around 280,000 clones in the sample; around nine tenths occur only once, and 5.5% to 7% lies in the top ten. From germline, CDR1 is LGHNA and CDR2 YSLEER. CDR3 size: 13 residues. V shed 0 bases and J shed 4 bases, with 7 bases lying between them. The clonotype originates from a woman aged 40 to 50 who had recovered from COVID-19. The sequencing sample was made of PBMCs or T cells enriched from blood (not recorded which). This chain uses TRBV4-3 with TRBJ2-7; no firm D call. This CDR3 reads CASSQDRWYEQYF. DNA for the CDR3: TGCGCCAGCAGCCAAGATCGGTGGTACGAGCAGTACTTC.